The 27 T cell receptor beta chains presented below share a single source sample, sequenced in a study of blood T cell repertoires in COVID-19. The repertoire was sequenced with immunoSEQ multiplex PCR; TCRdb's copy has only in-frame clones and lacks some. The repertoire includes 250,000 to 300,000 clones, approximately 86% of them detected once, and about 5.2% sits in the top ten. What was sequenced was peripheral blood. The receptors come from a woman aged 55-70 years with COVID-19, enrolled during active disease.

The chain links TRBV30 to TRBJ1-3, with D possibly TRBD1 on 5 matching bases. Germline loops: CDR1 GTSNPN, CDR2 SVGIG (reference sequence). With 1 base removed from V and 1 base from J, the gap between germline ends came to 11 bases. The CDR3 spans 15 residues. DNA for the CDR3: TGTGCCTGGAGTGCCCACGGGGGTTCTGGAAACACCATATATTTT. This codes for CAWSAHGGSGNTIYF.

The rearrangement links TRBV21-1 to TRBJ1-5. TRBV21-1 is reported as a pseudogene. The CDR3 is 12 residues long. CDR3 protein: CASSATDQPQHF. The CDR3 DNA reads as TGTGCCAGCAGCGCCACTGATCAGCCCCAGCATTTT.

The chain uses TRBV28 and TRBJ2-7; maybe TRBD2 (6 bases). CDR3 length: 14 amino acids. V shed 3 bases and J shed 2 bases, with 11 bases lying between them. CDR1 is MDHEN and CDR2 is SYDVKM in the germline V gene. CDR3: CASSFTGVPYEQYF. CDR3 nucleotide sequence: TGTGCCAGCAGTTTCACGGGGGTCCCCTACGAGCAGTACTTC.

The CDR3 here is CASSLLFGTGGTEAFF. CDR3 bases: TGTGCCAGCAGCTTGCTTTTTGGGACAGGGGGCACTGAAGCTTTCTTT. This chain connects TRBV5-8 to TRBJ1-1; 11 bases agree with TRBD1. V lost 1 base, J lost 4 bases, and 6 bases stayed unmatched. The germline V gene has CDR1 SGHTS and CDR2 YDEGEE. CDR3 length: 16 residues.

The rearrangement uses TRBV2 and TRBJ2-7; D possibly corresponds to TRBD2 (6 bases). CDR1 and CDR2 (germline): SNHLY, FYNNEI. V dropped 6 bases and J dropped 7 bases, with 19 bases sitting between them. The CDR3 runs to 14 residues. This CDR3 is CASRGRTAAGEQYF. The DNA for the CDR3 is TGTGCCAGCAGGGGGAGGACGGCCGCGGGGGAGCAGTACTTC.

The V and J genes are TRBV4-1 and TRBJ2-4, with a possible D match to TRBD1 (6 bases). Germline V gene sequence: CDR1 MGHRA, CDR2 YSYEKL. The CDR3 has 14 residues. The ends were cut back, 0 bases at V and 3 bases at J, with 6 bases in the middle. The CDR3 protein is CASSQDRGKNIQYF. In DNA form, the CDR3 reads TGCGCCAGCAGCCAAGACAGGGGCAAAAACATTCAGTACTTC.

The chain has TRBV6-5 and TRBJ1-6, with a weak D call TRBD1 (6 bases). The germline CDR1 and CDR2 sequences are MNHEY and SVGAGI. V shed 0 bases and J shed 10 bases, with 16 bases lying between them. This CDR3 contains 16 residues. The CDR3, as DNA: TGTGCCAGCAGTTACTCGAATCCAGGGGTAGGGTCACCCCTCCACTTT. Its translation: CASSYSNPGVGSPLHF.

The rearrangement joins TRBV7-8 to TRBJ2-2; 8 bases are shared with TRBD1. CDR1 is SGHVS and CDR2 is FQNEAQ in the germline V gene. Trimming at V came to 7 bases and at J to 1 base, leaving 5 bases not matched to a gene. The CDR3 contains 15 residues. DNA for the CDR3: TGTGCCAGCAATTGGGGACAGGTGAACACCGGGGAGCTGTTTTTT. Its translation is CASNWGQVNTGELFF.

The V and J genes are TRBV5-4 and TRBJ2-7; 8 positions match TRBD1. Trimming cost V 4 bases and J 5 bases; bases outside gene matches: 8. This CDR3 spans 14 amino acids. The germline CDR1 and CDR2 sequences are SGHNT and YYREEE (reference sequence). CDR3: CASSQDRVGHEQYF. The DNA for the CDR3 is TGTGCCAGCAGCCAGGACAGGGTCGGGCACGAGCAGTACTTC.

The chain recombines TRBV7-7 with TRBJ2-5; 7 bases align to TRBD1. The CDR3 has 13 residues. V shed 1 base, J shed 9 bases, and the junction held 5 bases outside the gene matches. Germline CDR1 SSHAT, CDR2 FNYEAQ (reference sequence). The CDR3 protein is CASSLGTGNSQYF. The CDR3 bases are TGTGCCAGCAGCTTAGGGACAGGAAACTCCCAGTACTTC.

The J gene is TRBJ1-6, the V gene TRBV13; possibly TRBD1 for D (5 bases). CDR3 size: 17 residues. Germline V gene lookup returns CDR1 PRHDT and CDR2 FYEKMQ (reference sequence). Trimming stripped 2 bases from V and 6 bases from J, with 17 bases between. The CDR3 spells CASSLSPYAGGNSPLHF. In DNA form, the CDR3 reads TGTGCCAGCAGCTTATCACCCTATGCGGGGGGTAATTCACCCCTCCACTTT.

The chain carries TRBV11-2 and TRBJ2-5; D not resolved. In germline, CDR1 is SGHAT, CDR2 FQNNGV. This CDR3 spans 13 amino acids. The V and J ends lost 0 bases and 5 bases respectively, with 7 bases between them. The CDR3 is CASSLDFSETQYF. For the CDR3, the DNA is TGTGCCAGCAGCTTAGATTTTAGCGAGACCCAGTACTTC.

V usage is TRBV5-4 and J usage is TRBJ1-2; D might be TRBD1 (6 bases). Germline values: CDR1 SGHNT, CDR2 YYREEE (reference sequence). V lost 4 bases to trimming and J lost 2 bases, with 15 bases between them. This CDR3 comprises 15 residues. CDR3 in amino acids: CASSARGGWNYGYTF. CDR3 DNA sequence: TGTGCCAGCAGCGCCCGGGGGGGCTGGAACTATGGCTACACCTTC.

The V gene is TRBV30, the J gene TRBJ1-1; possible D gene TRBD1, 5 bases. V lost 3 bases, J lost 4 bases, and 15 bases lay in between. This CDR3 is 14 amino acids long. Germline V CDR1 and CDR2: GTSNPN, SVGIG (reference sequence). The CDR3: CAWRGTRSATEAFF. The CDR3 nucleotides read TGTGCCTGGAGGGGGACTCGGAGCGCCACTGAAGCTTTCTTT.

V usage is TRBV2 and J usage is TRBJ1-5; D is perhaps TRBD1 (5 bases). The CDR3 contains 14 residues. V lost 6 bases and J lost 0, with 9 bases in between. CDR1 SNHLY and CDR2 FYNNEI come from the germline V gene. As DNA, the CDR3 is TGTGCCAGCAGCATCAGGGATAGCAATCAGCCCCAGCATTTT. It codes for CASSIRDSNQPQHF.

The chain is built from TRBV5-6 and TRBJ2-7; 7 positions agree with TRBD2. CDR3 length equals 14 residues. Germline-derived CDR1 and CDR2 are SGHDT and YYEEEE. V lost 2 bases to trimming and J lost 2 bases; unmatched junction nucleotides: 4. CDR3 nucleotide sequence: TGTGCCAGCAGCTTCGTGGCGGGAGCCTACGAGCAGTACTTC. Translating gives CASSFVAGAYEQYF.

This clone was picked up a small number of times. The J gene is TRBJ2-3, the V gene TRBV19; 8 bases align to TRBD1. Germline V gene data show CDR1 as LNHDA and CDR2 as SQIVND (reference sequence). This CDR3 has 16 amino acids. V trimming: 4 bases; J trimming: 6 bases; junction bases outside the gene matches: 12. The CDR3 loop reads CASSKTGTGPPDTQYF. CDR3 coding DNA: TGTGCCAGTAGTAAAACCGGGACAGGCCCGCCGGATACGCAGTATTTT.

DNA for the CDR3: TGTGCCAGCAGCGTAGCGGGAGGGCCATACAATGAGCAGTTCTTC. Protein product: CASSVAGGPYNEQFF. The V and J genes are TRBV11-3 and TRBJ2-1, with 11 bases fitting TRBD2. The CDR3 totals 15 residues. Per the germline V gene, CDR1 is SGHNT and CDR2 is YENEEA. J lost 4 bases, V lost 5 bases, and 4 bases had no gene match.

This rearrangement joins TRBV2 to TRBJ1-4; D gene unclear. The CDR3 contains 15 residues. Trimming shortened V by 2 bases and J by 8 bases, and 15 bases separated the two germline ends. Looked up from germline, CDR1 is SNHLY and CDR2 is FYNNEI. CDR3 DNA sequence: TGTGCCAGCAGTGAATCCCGACAACTTGGGGAAAAACTGTTTTTT. Residues: CASSESRQLGEKLFF.

V and J are TRBV6-5 and TRBJ2-3, with D tentatively TRBD1 (5 bases). The CDR3 is made up of 14 amino acids. V lost 6 bases and J 0 bases, leaving 10 bases between the germline ends. Looked up from germline, CDR1 is MNHEY and CDR2 is SVGAGI. CDR3 DNA sequence: TGTGCCAGCAGAACAGACAGAAGCACAGATACGCAGTATTTT. Amino acid sequence: CASRTDRSTDTQYF.

The J gene is TRBJ1-4, the V gene TRBV6-5, with no clear D. Germline loops: CDR1 MNHEY, CDR2 SVGAGI. The ends were cut back, 6 bases at V and 6 bases at J, with 17 bases in the middle. The CDR3 totals 15 residues. This chain's CDR3 is CASSSPGDGHEKLFF. The CDR3, as DNA: TGTGCCAGCAGCTCGCCGGGAGACGGGCATGAAAAACTGTTTTTT.

About this clone: The same CDR3 arises from other DNA sequences in this sample as well. The V gene is TRBV7-9, the J gene TRBJ1-2; D is uncertain. The V gene lost 1 base and the J gene lost 2 bases, with 5 bases spanning the gap. The CDR3 extends over 13 amino acids. Germline values: CDR1 SEHNR, CDR2 FQNEAQ (reference sequence). The CDR3 region is CASSLGQNYGYTF. The CDR3 DNA reads TGTGCCAGCAGCTTAGGTCAGAACTATGGCTACACCTTC.

This chain's CDR3 is CASRGTGYDEQFF. The CDR3 DNA reads as TGTGCCAGTAGAGGGACAGGTTACGATGAGCAGTTCTTC. The V call is TRBV18, the J call TRBJ2-1; 8 bases match TRBD1. The V and J ends lost 9 bases and 8 bases, in that order; junction bases with no gene match: 9. The length of the CDR3 is 13 residues. CDR1 is KGHSH and CDR2 is LQKENI in the germline V gene.

V and J are TRBV6-5 and TRBJ2-1, with 7 positions matching TRBD2. The junction had 7 bases not matched to a gene; V was cut back by 8 bases and J by 3 bases. The CDR3 loop spans 14 amino acids. Looked up from germline, CDR1 is MNHEY and CDR2 is SVGAGI. CDR3 bases: TGTGCCAGCGCCCCGGGAGGCCGCTACAATGAGCAGTTCTTC. Translating gives CASAPGGRYNEQFF.

The chain couples TRBV19 to TRBJ1-5; TRBD1 is a possible D gene (6 bases). The germline V gene encodes CDR1 LNHDA and CDR2 SQIVND (reference sequence). The CDR3 spans 14 residues. The V gene lost 4 bases and the J gene lost 1 base, with 8 bases spanning the gap. The CDR3 bases are TGTGCCAGTAGTACAGGGGCAAGCAATCAGCCCCAGCATTTT. It codes for CASSTGASNQPQHF.

The V gene is TRBV19, the J gene TRBJ2-4; 8 bases fit TRBD2. With 3 bases clipped from V and 6 bases from J, the junction kept 10 bases outside the gene matches. CDR3 size: 16 residues. Per germline, CDR1 LNHDA and CDR2 SQIVND (reference sequence). CDR3 sequence: CASSITSGAGGNIQYF. Here the CDR3 DNA reads TGTGCCAGTAGTATCACTAGCGGAGCCGGTGGAAACATTCAGTACTTC. The whole variable domain, remainder taken from reference TRBV19 and TRBJ2-4, is DGGITQSPKYLFRKEGQNVTLSCEQNLNHDAMYWYRQDPGQGLRLIYYSQIVNDFQKGDIAEGYSVSREKKESFPLTVTSAQKNPTAFYLCASSITSGAGGNIQYFGAGTRLSVL.

V and J are TRBV27 and TRBJ2-2, with D hard to call. V was trimmed by 5 bases and J by 6 bases, leaving 10 bases between them. The CDR3 loop spans 13 amino acids. CDR1 is MNHEY and CDR2 is SMNVEV in the germline V gene (reference sequence). The DNA for the CDR3 is TGTGCCAGCAGTCTAACCCGAGCCGGGGAGCTGTTTTTT. This gives the protein CASSLTRAGELFF.